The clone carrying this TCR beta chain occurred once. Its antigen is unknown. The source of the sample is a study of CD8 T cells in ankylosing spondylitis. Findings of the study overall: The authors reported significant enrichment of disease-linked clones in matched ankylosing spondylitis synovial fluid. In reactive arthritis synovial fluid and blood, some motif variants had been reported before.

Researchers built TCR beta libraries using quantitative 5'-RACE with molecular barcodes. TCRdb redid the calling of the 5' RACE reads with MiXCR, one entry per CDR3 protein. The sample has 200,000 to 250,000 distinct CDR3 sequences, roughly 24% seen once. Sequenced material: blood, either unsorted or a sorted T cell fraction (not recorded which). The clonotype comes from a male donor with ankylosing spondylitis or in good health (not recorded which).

CDR3 region: CSARDPSGRSYEQYF. Here the CDR3 DNA reads TGCAGTGCTAGAGACCCTAGCGGGAGATCCTACGAGCAGTACTTC. V gene TRBV20-1 combines with J gene TRBJ2-7, with 10 nucleotides matching TRBD2. This CDR3 is 15 amino acids long. Germline CDR1 reads DFQATT; CDR2 reads SNEGSKA (reference sequence). V shed 0 bases, J shed 1 base, and the junction held 3 bases outside the gene matches.